Following are 14 T cell receptor beta chains from one sample sequenced in a study of cytomegalovirus exposure and HLA in healthy donors. The PCR employed 60 Vbeta primers together with 13 Jbeta primers. TCRdb keeps only in-frame clones here, not all; method: immunoSEQ multiplex PCR. Here the sample spans about 87,000 clones, just under 80% being singletons. Sequencing input: PBMCs. These receptors were collected from a woman in her thirties or forties in good health and CMV-seronegative.

V is TRBV7-9 and J is TRBJ2-2; TRBD2 is a possible D gene (5 bases). CDR3 length: 14 residues. V was clipped by 1 base and J by 7 bases, with 10 bases between them. Germline V gene sequence: CDR1 SEHNR, CDR2 FQNEAQ (reference sequence). CDR3 nucleotides: TGTGCCAGCAGCTTAGTGTTCAGCGGCGGGGAGCTGTTTTTT. It codes for CASSLVFSGGELFF.

The V and J genes are TRBV19 and TRBJ1-5; weak D call: TRBD1 (5 bases). Trimming took 0 bases from V and 2 from J, leaving 17 bases between them. Germline CDR1 and CDR2: LNHDA and SQIVND (reference sequence). The CDR3 covers 18 residues. The CDR3, as DNA: TGTGCCAGTAGTATAGATCTGGGCCTAATAGGGGGCAATCAGCCCCAGCATTTT. This gives the protein CASSIDLGLIGGNQPQHF.

The chain employs TRBV27 and TRBJ2-7; 9 nucleotides line up with TRBD1. After removal of 7 bases from V and 3 bases from J, the junction contained 10 bases not matched to a gene. Per germline, CDR1 MNHEY and CDR2 SMNVEV (reference sequence). CDR3 size: 15 residues. The CDR3 loop is CASMQLGQGYYEQYF. CDR3 nucleotide sequence: TGTGCCAGCATGCAGTTGGGACAGGGATACTACGAGCAGTACTTC.

The CDR3 DNA is TGTGCCAGCAGCGAGCGGGGGGGCCACGGTAGGACGCAGTATTTT. It translates to CASSERGGHGRTQYF. The rearrangement links TRBV7-2 to TRBJ2-3; 10 bases map to TRBD2. The CDR3 loop spans 15 amino acids. The ends lost 5 bases at V and 9 bases at J; junction bases unmatched: 11. In germline, CDR1 is SGHTA, CDR2 FQGNSA.

The chain is built from TRBV14 and TRBJ2-2; D is perhaps TRBD2 (6 bases). V gave up 4 bases and J gave up 1 base, with 16 bases separating them. The germline CDR1 and CDR2 sequences are SGHDN and FVKESK. The CDR3 totals 17 residues. CDR3 protein: CASSPAAGWVNTGELFF. Written as DNA, the CDR3 is TGTGCCAGCAGCCCCGCTGCGGGGTGGGTGAACACCGGGGAGCTGTTTTTT.

CDR3 coding DNA: TGTGCCAGCGGAACGACCGGCGGCGGATTCTACGAGCAGTACTTC. Protein sequence: CASGTTGGGFYEQYF. The rearrangement links TRBV27 to TRBJ2-7, with unresolved D. Germline V CDR1 and CDR2: MNHEY, SMNVEV (reference sequence). The CDR3 covers 15 residues. V was shortened by 8 bases and J by 3 bases, with 20 bases between the two germline ends.

The chain links TRBV29-1 to TRBJ1-1, with TRBD1 as a possible D gene (5 bases). CDR1 SQVTM and CDR2 ANQGSEA come from the germline V gene. V was pared by 2 bases and J by 4 bases, with 8 bases between. The CDR3 covers 12 residues. The CDR3 bases are TGCAGCGTTGAACAGGGTGGCACTGAAGCTTTCTTT. Translating gives CSVEQGGTEAFF.

This clone was counted a few times. The chain couples TRBV5-1 to TRBJ1-1, with D unresolved. The V gene lost 0 bases and the J gene lost 4 bases, with 13 bases spanning the gap. This CDR3 region has 15 residues. CDR1 and CDR2 from the germline V gene are SGHRS and YFSETQ. In DNA, the CDR3 is TGCGCCAGCAGCTTGGCTCTGGGCATGAGCACTGAAGCTTTCTTT. Residues: CASSLALGMSTEAFF.

The chain links TRBV18 to TRBJ1-6, with TRBD1 matching over 9 bases. CDR3 length: 17 amino acids. V was pared by 0 bases and J by 10 bases, with 10 bases of the junction left unmatched. Germline V gene lookup returns CDR1 KGHSH and CDR2 LQKENI. The CDR3 nucleotides are TGTGCCAGCTCACCACCGCCGGGGGGACAGGGAGGATCACCCCTCCACTTT. It is translated as CASSPPPGGQGGSPLHF.

V is TRBV9 and J is TRBJ1-4; TRBD1 matches at 9 bases. Trimming at V came to 4 bases and at J to 2 bases, leaving 3 bases not matched to a gene. Germline CDR1 SGDLS, CDR2 YYNGEE. This CDR3 is 15 amino acids long. CDR3 residues: CASSIQGATNEKLFF. The CDR3 DNA reads as TGTGCCAGCAGCATACAGGGGGCTACTAATGAAAAACTGTTTTTT.

A single count supports this clone. The chain links TRBV13 to TRBJ2-2; 7 nucleotides agree with TRBD1. V dropped 3 bases and J dropped 4; count of bases not matched to a gene: 8. Per germline, CDR1 PRHDT and CDR2 FYEKMQ (reference sequence). CDR3 length equals 16 residues. The CDR3: CASSLPTGQITGELFF. The CDR3 coding sequence is TGTGCCAGCAGCTTGCCTACGGGACAGATCACCGGGGAGCTGTTTTTT.

The chain combines TRBV10-3 with TRBJ1-2; 9 nucleotides line up with TRBD1. With V trimmed by 0 bases and J by 4 bases, 3 bases remained unmatched. The CDR3 has 15 residues. CDR1 ENHRY and CDR2 SYGVKD come from the germline V gene. Here the CDR3 reads CAISESGQGLYGYTF. CDR3 bases: TGTGCCATCAGTGAGTCGGGACAGGGACTCTATGGCTACACCTTC.

The V and J genes are TRBV30 and TRBJ2-7; D perhaps matches TRBD2 (6 bases). V lost 3 bases to trimming and J lost 6 bases, with 18 bases between them. Looked up from germline, CDR1 is GTSNPN and CDR2 is SVGIG (reference sequence). CDR3 length: 14 amino acids. CDR3 amino acids: CAWRYIGGGSEQYF. For the CDR3, the DNA is TGTGCCTGGAGGTATATCGGGGGAGGAAGCGAGCAGTACTTC.

This clone showed up just once. The CDR3 protein is CATSKLFSVSGANVLTF. CDR3 bases: TGTGCCACCAGCAAACTGTTCTCGGTCTCTGGGGCCAACGTCCTGACTTTC. The chain joins TRBV15 to TRBJ2-6; D not resolved. Trimming took 4 bases from V and 0 from J, leaving 13 bases between them. CDR3 length: 17 residues. CDR1 is LNHNV and CDR2 is YYDKDF in the germline V gene (reference sequence).